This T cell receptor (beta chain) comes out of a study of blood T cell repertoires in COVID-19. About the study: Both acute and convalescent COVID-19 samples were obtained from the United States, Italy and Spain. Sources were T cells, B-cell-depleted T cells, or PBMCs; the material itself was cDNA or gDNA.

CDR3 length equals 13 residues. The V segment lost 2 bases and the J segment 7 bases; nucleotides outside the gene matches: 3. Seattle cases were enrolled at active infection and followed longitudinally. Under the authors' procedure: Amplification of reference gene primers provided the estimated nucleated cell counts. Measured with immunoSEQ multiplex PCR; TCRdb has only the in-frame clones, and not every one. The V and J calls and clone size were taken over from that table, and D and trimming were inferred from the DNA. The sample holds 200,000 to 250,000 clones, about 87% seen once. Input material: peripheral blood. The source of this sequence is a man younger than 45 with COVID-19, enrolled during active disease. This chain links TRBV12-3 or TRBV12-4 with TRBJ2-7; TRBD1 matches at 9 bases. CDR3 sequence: CASSLPTGGEQYF. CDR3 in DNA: TGTGCCAGCAGTTTACCGACAGGGGGTGAGCAGTACTTC.